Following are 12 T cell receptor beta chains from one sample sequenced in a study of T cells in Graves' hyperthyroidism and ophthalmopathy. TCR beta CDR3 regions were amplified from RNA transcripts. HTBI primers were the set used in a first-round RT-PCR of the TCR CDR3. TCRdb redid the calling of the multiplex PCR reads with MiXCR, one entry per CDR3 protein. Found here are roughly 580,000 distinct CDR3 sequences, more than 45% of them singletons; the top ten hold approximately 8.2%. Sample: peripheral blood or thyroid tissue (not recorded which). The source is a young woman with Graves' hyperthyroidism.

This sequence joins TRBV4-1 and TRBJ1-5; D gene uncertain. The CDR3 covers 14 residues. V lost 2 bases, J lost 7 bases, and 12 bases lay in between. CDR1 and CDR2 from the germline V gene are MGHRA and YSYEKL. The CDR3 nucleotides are TGCGCCAGCAGCCAACTGGGGATGCGACAGCCCCAGCATTTT. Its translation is CASSQLGMRQPQHF.

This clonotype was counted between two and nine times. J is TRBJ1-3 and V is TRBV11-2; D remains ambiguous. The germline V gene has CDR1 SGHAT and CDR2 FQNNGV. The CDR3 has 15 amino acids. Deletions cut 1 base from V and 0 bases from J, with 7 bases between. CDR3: CASSLGATSGNTIYF. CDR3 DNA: TGTGCCAGCAGCTTAGGAGCTACCTCTGGAAACACCATATATTTT.

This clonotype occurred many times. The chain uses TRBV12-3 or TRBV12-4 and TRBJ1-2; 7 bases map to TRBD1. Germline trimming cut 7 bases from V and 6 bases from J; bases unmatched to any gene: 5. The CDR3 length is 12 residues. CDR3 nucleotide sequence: TGTGCCAGCAACCATCAGGGGGATGGCTACACCTTC. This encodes CASNHQGDGYTF.

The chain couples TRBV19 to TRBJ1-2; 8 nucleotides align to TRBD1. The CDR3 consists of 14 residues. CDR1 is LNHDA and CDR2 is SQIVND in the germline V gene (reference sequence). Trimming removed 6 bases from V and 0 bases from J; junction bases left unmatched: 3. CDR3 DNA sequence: TGTGCCAGTAGGGGACAGGAACCTAACTATGGCTACACCTTC. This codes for CASRGQEPNYGYTF.

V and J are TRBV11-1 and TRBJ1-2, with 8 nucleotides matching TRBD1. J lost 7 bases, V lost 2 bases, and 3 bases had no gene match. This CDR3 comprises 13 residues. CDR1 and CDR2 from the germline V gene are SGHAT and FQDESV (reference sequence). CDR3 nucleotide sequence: TGTGCCAGCAGCTTAATCACAGGGGGTGGCTACACCTTC. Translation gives CASSLITGGGYTF.

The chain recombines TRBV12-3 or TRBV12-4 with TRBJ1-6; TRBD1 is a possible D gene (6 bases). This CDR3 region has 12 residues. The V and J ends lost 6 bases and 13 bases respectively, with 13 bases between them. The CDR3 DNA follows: TGTGCCAGCAGAATAGTCGGGGGCCCCCTCCACTTT. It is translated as CASRIVGGPLHF.

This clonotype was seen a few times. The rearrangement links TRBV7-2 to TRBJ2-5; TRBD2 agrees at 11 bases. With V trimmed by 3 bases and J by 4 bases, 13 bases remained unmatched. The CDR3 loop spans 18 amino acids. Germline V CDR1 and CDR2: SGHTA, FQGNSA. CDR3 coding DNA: TGTGCCAGCAGCTTGGGCCCTGGGACTAGCGGAGCGGGAGAGACCCAGTACTTC. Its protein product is CASSLGPGTSGAGETQYF.

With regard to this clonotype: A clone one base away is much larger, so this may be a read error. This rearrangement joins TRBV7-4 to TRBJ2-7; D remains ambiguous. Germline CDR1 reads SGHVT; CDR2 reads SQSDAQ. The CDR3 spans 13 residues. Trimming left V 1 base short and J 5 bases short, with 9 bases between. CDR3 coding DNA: TGTGCCAGCAGCTTAGTTAACAGCAACGAGCAGTACTTC. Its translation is CASSLVNSNEQYF.

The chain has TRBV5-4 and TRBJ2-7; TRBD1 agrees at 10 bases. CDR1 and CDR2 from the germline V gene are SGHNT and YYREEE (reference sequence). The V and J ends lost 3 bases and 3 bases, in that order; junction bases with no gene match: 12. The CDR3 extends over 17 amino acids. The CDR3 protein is CASSSDPGQGVFYEQYF. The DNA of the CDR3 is TGTGCCAGCAGCTCCGACCCAGGACAGGGGGTCTTCTACGAGCAGTACTTC.

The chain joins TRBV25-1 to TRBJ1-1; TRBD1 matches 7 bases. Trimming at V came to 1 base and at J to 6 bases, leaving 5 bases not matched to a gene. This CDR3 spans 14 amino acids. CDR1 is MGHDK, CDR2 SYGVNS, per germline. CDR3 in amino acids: CASSESGQVAEAFF. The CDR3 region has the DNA TGTGCCAGCAGTGAATCAGGACAGGTGGCTGAAGCTTTCTTT. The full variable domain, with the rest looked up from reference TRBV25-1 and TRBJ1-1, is EADIYQTPRYLVIGTGKKITLECSQTMGHDKMYWYQQDPGMELHLIHYSYGVNSTEKGDLSSESTVSRIRTEHFPLTLESARPSHTSQYLCASSESGQVAEAFFGQGTRLTVV.

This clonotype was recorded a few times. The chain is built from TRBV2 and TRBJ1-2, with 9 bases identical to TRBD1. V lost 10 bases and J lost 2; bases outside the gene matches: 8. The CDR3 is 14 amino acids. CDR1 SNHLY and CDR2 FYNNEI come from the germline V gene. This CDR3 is CAIPTGQGNYGYTF. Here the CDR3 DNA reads TGTGCCATACCCACGGGACAGGGAAACTATGGCTACACCTTC.

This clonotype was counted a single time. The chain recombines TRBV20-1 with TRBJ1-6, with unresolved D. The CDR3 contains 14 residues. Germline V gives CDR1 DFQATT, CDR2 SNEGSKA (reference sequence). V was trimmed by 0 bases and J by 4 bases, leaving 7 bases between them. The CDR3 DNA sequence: TGCAGTGCTAGAGATCTATCATATAATTCACCCCTCCACTTT. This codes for CSARDLSYNSPLHF.